Given below is one T cell receptor beta chain in context. Its antigen is not known. The sample belongs to a study of T cell responses to AZD1222 COVID-19 vaccine. General observations from the study: Samples come after the peak T cell response, not at day 14.

TCRdb's table, derived via immunoSEQ multiplex PCR, lists solely in-frame clones and lacks some. The sample yields about 140,000 clones, 75% to 95% seen once. V was pared by 7 bases and J by 6 bases, with 9 bases between. The CDR3 loop spans 11 amino acids. This specimen was peripheral blood, taken on day 0 of AZD1222 vaccination. V usage is TRBV12-3 or TRBV12-4 and J usage is TRBJ1-1, with D hard to call. The receptor's source is an adult in good health. This CDR3 reads CASMKEAEAFF. CDR3 in DNA: TGTGCCAGCATGAAGGAAGCTGAAGCTTTCTTT.